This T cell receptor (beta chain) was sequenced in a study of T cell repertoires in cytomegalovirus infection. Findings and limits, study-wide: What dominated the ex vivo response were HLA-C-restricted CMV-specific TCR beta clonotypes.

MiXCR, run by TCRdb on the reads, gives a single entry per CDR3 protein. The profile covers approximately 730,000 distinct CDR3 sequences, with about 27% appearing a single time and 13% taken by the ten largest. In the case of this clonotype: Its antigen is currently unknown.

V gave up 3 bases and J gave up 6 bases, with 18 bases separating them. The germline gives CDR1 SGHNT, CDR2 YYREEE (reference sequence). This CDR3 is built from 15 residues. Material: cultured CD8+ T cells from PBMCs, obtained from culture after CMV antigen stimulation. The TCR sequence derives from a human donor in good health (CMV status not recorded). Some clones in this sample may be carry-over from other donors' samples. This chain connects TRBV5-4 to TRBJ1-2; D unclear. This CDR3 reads CASSSKGRSIDGYTF. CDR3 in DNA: TGTGCCAGCAGCTCGAAAGGGAGGTCAATAGATGGCTACACCTTC.